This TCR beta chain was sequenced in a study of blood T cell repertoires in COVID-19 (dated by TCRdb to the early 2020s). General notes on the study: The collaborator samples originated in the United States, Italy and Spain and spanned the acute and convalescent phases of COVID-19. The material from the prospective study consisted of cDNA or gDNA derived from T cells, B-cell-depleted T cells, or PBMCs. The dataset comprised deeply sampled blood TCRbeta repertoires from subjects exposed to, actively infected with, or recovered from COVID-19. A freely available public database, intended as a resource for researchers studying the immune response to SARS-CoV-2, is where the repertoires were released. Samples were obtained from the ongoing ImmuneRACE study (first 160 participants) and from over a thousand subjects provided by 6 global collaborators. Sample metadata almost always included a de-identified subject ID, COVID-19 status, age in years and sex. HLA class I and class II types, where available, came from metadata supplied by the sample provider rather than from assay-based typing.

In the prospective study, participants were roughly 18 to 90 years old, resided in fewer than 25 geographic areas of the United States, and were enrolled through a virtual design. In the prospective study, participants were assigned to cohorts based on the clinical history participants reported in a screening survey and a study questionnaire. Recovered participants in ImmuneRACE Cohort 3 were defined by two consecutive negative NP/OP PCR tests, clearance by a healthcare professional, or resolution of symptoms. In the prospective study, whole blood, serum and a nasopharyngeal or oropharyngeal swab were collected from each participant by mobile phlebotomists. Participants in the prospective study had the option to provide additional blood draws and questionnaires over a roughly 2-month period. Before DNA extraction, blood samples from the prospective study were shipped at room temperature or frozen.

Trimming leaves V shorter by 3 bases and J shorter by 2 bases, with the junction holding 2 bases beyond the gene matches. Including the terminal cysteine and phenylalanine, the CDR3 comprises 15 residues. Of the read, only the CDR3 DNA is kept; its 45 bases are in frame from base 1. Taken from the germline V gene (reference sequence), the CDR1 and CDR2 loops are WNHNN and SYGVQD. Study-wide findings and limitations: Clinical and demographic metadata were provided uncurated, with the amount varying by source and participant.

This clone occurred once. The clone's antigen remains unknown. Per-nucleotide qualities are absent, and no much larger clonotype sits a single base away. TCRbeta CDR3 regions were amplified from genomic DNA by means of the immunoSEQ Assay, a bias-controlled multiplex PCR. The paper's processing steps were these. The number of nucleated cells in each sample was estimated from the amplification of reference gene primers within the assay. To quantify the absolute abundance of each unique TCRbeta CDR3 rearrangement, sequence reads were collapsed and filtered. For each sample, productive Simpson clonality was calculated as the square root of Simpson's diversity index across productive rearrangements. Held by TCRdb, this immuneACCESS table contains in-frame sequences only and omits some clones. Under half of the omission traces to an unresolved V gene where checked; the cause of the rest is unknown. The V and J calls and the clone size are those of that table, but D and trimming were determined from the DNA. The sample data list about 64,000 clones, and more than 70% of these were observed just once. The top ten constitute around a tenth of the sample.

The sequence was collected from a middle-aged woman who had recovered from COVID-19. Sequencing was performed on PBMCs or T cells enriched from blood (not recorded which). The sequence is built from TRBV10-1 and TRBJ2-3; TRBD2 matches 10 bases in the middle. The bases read TGCGCCAGCAGTGAAGGACTAGCGGTCACAGATACGCAGTATTTT. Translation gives CASSEGLAVTDTQYF.